The sequence of this T cell receptor (beta chain) was determined in a study of control samples from healthy donors and cancer patients. CDR1 is MDHEN and CDR2 is SYDVKM in the germline V gene. The CDR3 has 13 residues. The V end lost 3 bases, the J end lost 6 bases, and 9 bases lay between the germline ends. Some clones are missing from TCRdb's copy, which holds only in-frame ones; the method was immunoSEQ multiplex PCR. The sample records under 450,000 clones, over 75% being singletons. Sequenced input: PBMCs. The V and J genes are TRBV28 and TRBJ2-1; TRBD1 might be the D (6 bases). This receptor was taken from a man in his forties with head and neck cancer. This chain's CDR3 is CASSFPDSNEQFF. DNA of the CDR3: TGTGCCAGCAGTTTCCCGGACAGCAATGAGCAGTTCTTC.